This T cell receptor beta chain stems from a study of Ad26.COV2.S vaccination and SARS-CoV-2 variants (dated by TCRdb to 2020 to 2022). Regarding the research as a whole: Donors in the vaccine arm were drawn from COV1001, a multicentre, randomized, double-blind, placebo-controlled phase I-IIa trial testing Ad26.COV2.S in healthy adults. The TCR-sequenced set comprised around 30 samples: some 20 Ad26.COV2.S vaccine recipients, 5 placebo recipients and 8 SARS-CoV-2 convalescent individuals. Investigators did not know the trial group allocation while performing experiments and assessing outcomes. The specificity and breadth of SARS-CoV-2-reactive T cell receptors after Ad26.COV2.S vaccination were assessed by TCRbeta repertoire sequencing. Trial participants were randomized into five groups of five, in which low-dose or high-dose Ad26.COV2.S was given once or twice, or placebo was given on both occasions. Ad26.COV2.S was given intramuscularly at 5x10^10 or 1x10^11 viral particles, as a single shot or as two shots 56 days apart. General study outcomes and caveats: After vaccination, spike-specific CD8+ and CD4+ T cell responses were reported to show substantial breadth. According to the authors, total T cell responses may have been underestimated by the TCR breadth and depth analyses. Compared with placebo recipients, Ad26.COV2.S recipients showed higher spike-specific TCR breadth (P = 0.0014). The study was not powered to compare responses between vaccine doses or regimens. Vaccine and placebo recipients had similar non-spike TCR breadth, a finding consistent with the vaccine containing only spike.

What the treatment or condition label conveys for this sample: about 20 received Ad26.COV2.S at low or high dose, single or two shots; several received placebo; per-sample allocation not given. For vaccine and placebo recipients, repertoires were sequenced using samples collected on day 63 after the first injection. Cohort 1b enrolled roughly 25 adults aged 18-55 years at a single site in Boston, USA, between 29 July and 7 August 2020. Ad26.COV2.S consisted of a replication-incompetent adenovirus type 26 vector by which a prefusion-stabilized SARS-CoV-2 spike protein from the original Wuhan strain was expressed. This clone was observed once. Its antigen is not yet known. Nothing much larger sits one base from this clone, and base qualities are not available. The immunoSEQ Assay was used to sequence TCRbeta CDR3 regions. After extraction, genomic DNA underwent amplification by bias-controlled multiplex PCR, followed by high-throughput sequencing. Regarding the original processing steps: To quantify the absolute abundance of every unique TCRbeta CDR3 region, sequences were collapsed and filtered. T cell fraction was estimated by normalizing TCRbeta template counts to usable DNA, with usable DNA measured through amplification of reference genes found in all nucleated cells. Repertoire TCRs were annotated as SARS-CoV-2-specific by exact matching of V gene, CDR3 amino acid sequence and J gene to a known reactive TCR set. The reference SARS-CoV-2 TCR set was derived from MIRA and filtered for enrichment in COVID-19-positive ImmuneCODE repertoires, a step that removed public or cross-reactive TCRs. Based on the MIRA antigens, annotated TCRs were further analysed at the level of specific ORF or position within ORF. Depth was the summed frequency of annotated unique rearrangements, while breadth was defined as annotated unique rearrangements over total unique productive rearrangements. TCR breadth was compared between groups using two-sided Wilcoxon rank-sum tests. As stored in TCRdb, this immuneACCESS dataset retains in-frame rearrangements with V and J assigned. A fraction of the clones does not appear; measured against another copy, unresolved V genes explain less than half of the discrepancy, and the remainder lacks a known reason. The D gene and trimming were derived from the DNA, and the V and J assignments and clone size from that table. This sample gives hundreds of thousands of clones in total; about nine tenths of them show up just once. Roughly 3.1% of the sample is in the top ten clones.

The sequence was obtained from a person aged 18-65 years who received the Ad26.COV2.S COVID-19 vaccine or a placebo. The sample consisted of peripheral blood, taken in a trial of Ad26.COV2.S vaccine versus placebo.

At the DNA level, the sequence is TGCGCCAGCAGCTTGGCCCGCGGGGGGAGCACTGAAGCTTTCTTT. The encoded protein is CASSLARGGSTEAFF. Rearrangement joined TRBV5-1 to TRBJ1-1, with TRBD1 perhaps the D gene, on 5 matching bases. Inclusive of the bounding cysteine and phenylalanine, the CDR3 is 15 residues long. Of the read, only the CDR3 DNA is kept; its 45 bases are in frame from base 1. V drops 0 bases and J drops 4 bases, leaving 13 bases in between. From the germline V gene, CDR1 is SGHRS and CDR2 is YFSETQ.